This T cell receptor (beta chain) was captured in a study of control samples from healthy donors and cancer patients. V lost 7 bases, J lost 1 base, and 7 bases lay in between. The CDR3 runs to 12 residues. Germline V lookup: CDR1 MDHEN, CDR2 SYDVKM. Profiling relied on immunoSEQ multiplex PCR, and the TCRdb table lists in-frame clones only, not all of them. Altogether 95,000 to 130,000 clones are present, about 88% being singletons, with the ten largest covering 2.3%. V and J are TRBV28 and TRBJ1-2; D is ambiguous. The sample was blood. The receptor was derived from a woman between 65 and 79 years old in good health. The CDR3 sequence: CASNLSNYGYTF. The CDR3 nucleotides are TGTGCCAGCAACCTAAGTAACTATGGCTACACCTTC.